These T cell receptor beta chains were read from a single sample in a study of blood T cells in healthy people across ages. One entry per CDR3 protein results from TCRdb running MiXCR on the 5' RACE reads. The table lists hundreds of thousands of distinct CDR3 sequences, around 25% of them singletons. These same data were also listed under a study on T cells of mothers and their children.

The sequenced sample was blood. The receptors derive from a boy aged 5-17 years in good health. Each CDR3 is given without its conserved first and last residue.

>10|TRBV28
AGGAGGGPQH
>13|TRBV20-1
SAGKSGSSYNEQF
>13|TRBV11-2
ASSLDGGTSALFS
>13|TRBV11-2
ASGPMVALTDTQY
>13|TRBV29-1
SVDFPGQGATEAF
>14|TRBV6-1
ASSDRLAEITGELF
>11|TRBV29-1
SARGLYQETQY
>14|TRBV12-5
ASAPPEAPGIGELF
>16|TRBV13
ASSSTAGPLLHKNIQY
>13|TRBV20-1
SARDLAASTDTQY
>11|TRBV12-3/TRBV12-4
ASSLWEEETQY
>15|TRBV15
ATSSSGRGALNNEQF
>13|TRBV12-3/TRBV12-4
ASSLGGGIPDTQY
>12|TRBV9
ASSPQGTPHGYT
>11|TRBV20-1
SARSGDSYEQY
>11|TRBV4-1
ASSQIEDDTQY
>13|TRBV28
ASTWSVGVGQPQH
>8|TRBV6-2/TRBV6-3
ASKGDTQY
>12|TRBV15
ATGGEGNTGELF
>11|TRBV29-1
SVAVDFSYGYT
>13|TRBV7-8
ASSLGYGSLQPQH
>13|TRBV4-1
ASSQFLAAGTEQY
>12|TRBV20-1
SARDREDNYGYT
>11|TRBV20-1
SARGSGSYEQY
>15|TRBV28
ASSLIVVGTGTYEQY
>12|TRBV5-1
ASSSPGTKNIQY
>16|TRBV4-2
ASSQVASGTMPYNEQF
>10|TRBV24-1
ATSDFGHEQY
>13|TRBV2
ASSLGQGAMGALH
>11|TRBV29-1
SVERQGGEKLF
>14|TRBV20-1
SVPGASLGLSYEQY
>13|TRBV7-9
ASSLGAGSRYEQY
>15|TRBV4-1
ASSPILRSGGPHEQY
>13|TRBV4-3
ASSISGGSTDTQS
>15|TRBV29-1
SVPILTRDLGNQPQH
>9|TRBV2
ASSENNEQF
>12|TRBV12-3/TRBV12-4
ASSWGDSNYGYT
>13|TRBV12-3/TRBV12-4
ASSTGQGAYNEQF
>14|TRBV11-2
ASSLRRDRGTYEQY
>13|TRBV6-5
ASSYRASMNTEAF
>14|TRBV4-3
ASSQELAGGQYEQY
>12|TRBV27
ASSSTGDRAGYT
>16|TRBV13
ASSSRYSGGPEYNEQF
>16|TRBV28
ASSIAGGAISNTGELF
>9|TRBV10-3
AAGVGYEQY
>12|TRBV25-1
ASTRTFPNEKLF